The clone carrying this T cell receptor beta chain was detected many times. These data originate in a study of T cells in Graves' hyperthyroidism and ophthalmopathy. Germline V gene sequence: CDR1 MNHNS, CDR2 SASEGT. V was cut by 2 bases and J by 2 bases, with 16 bases left in between. This CDR3 is 16 amino acids long. What was amplified from RNA transcripts were TCR beta CDR3 regions. The TCR CDR3 first-round RT-PCR relied on the HTBI primer set. TCRdb reprocessed the multiplex PCR reads via MiXCR and lists one record per CDR3 protein. Of hundreds of thousands of distinct CDR3 sequences in the sample, 14% are singletons; the top ten hold roughly 10%.

This receptor was identified in a woman aged 18-29 years with Graves' hyperthyroidism. Sequenced: blood. The chain combines TRBV6-1 with TRBJ2-7; D unclear. The CDR3 coding sequence is TGTGCCAGCAGTGAAATACGGGCGGATTCCCCCTACGAGCAGTACTTC. Amino acid sequence: CASSEIRADSPYEQYF.